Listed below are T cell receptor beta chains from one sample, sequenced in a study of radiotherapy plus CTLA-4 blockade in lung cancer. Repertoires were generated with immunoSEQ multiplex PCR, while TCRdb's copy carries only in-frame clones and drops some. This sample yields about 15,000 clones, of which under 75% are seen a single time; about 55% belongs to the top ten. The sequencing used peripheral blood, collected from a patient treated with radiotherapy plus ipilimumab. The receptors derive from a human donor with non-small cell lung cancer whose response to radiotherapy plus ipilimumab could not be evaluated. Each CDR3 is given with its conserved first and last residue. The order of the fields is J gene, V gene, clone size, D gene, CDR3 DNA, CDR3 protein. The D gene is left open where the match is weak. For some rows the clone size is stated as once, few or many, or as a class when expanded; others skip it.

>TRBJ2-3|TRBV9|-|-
TGTGCCAGCAGCGTAGCTTTAGCTAGCACAGATACGCAGTATTTT
CASSVALASTDTQYF
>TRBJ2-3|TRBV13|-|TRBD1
TGTGCCAGCAGCCACAACTCCGGGACAGGGGCAGATACGCAGTATTTT
CASSHNSGTGADTQYF
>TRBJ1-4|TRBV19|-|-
TGTGCCAGTAGTATAGGAGCCGATGAAAAACTGTTTTTT
CASSIGADEKLFF
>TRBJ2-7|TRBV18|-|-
TGTGCCAGCTCACCCCGGGGAGATTCCTACGAGCAGTACTTC
CASSPRGDSYEQYF
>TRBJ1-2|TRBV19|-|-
TGTGCCAGTAGTCAAAGCCTTAACTATGGCTACACCTTC
CASSQSLNYGYTF
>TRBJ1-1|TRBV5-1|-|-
TGCGCCAGCAGCTCCGCCCTGGGCCACACTGAAGCTTTCTTT
CASSSALGHTEAFF
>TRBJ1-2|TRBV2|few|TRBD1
TGTGCCAGCAGTGTTGGGACAGGGAAAGGCTACACCTTC
CASSVGTGKGYTF
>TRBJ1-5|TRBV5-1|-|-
TGCGCCAGCAAGTTAGAGGGCAGCAATCAGCCCCAGCATTTT
CASKLEGSNQPQHF
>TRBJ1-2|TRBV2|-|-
TGTGCCAGCAGTGAAGGGATGGTCTTTATGAGGGGCTACACCTTC
CASSEGMVFMRGYTF
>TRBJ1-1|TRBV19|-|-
TGTGCCAGTAGTGCTCAGCAGGGAACTGAAGCTTTCTTT
CASSAQQGTEAFF
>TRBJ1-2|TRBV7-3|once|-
TGTGCCAGCAGCTTTGAGGCAGGGGACGCTATCGGCTACACCTTC
CASSFEAGDAIGYTF
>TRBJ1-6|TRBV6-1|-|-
TGTGCCAGCAGTGAAGTCAGGAATTCACCCCTCCACTTT
CASSEVRNSPLHF
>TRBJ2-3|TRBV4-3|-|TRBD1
TGCGCCAGCAGCCAAGATTTGGCTGGCAGGGGGCATACGCAGTATTTT
CASSQDLAGRGHTQYF
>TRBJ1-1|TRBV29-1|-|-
TGCAGCGTTGAAGATCCCGACCGAGGGTTTGAAGCTTTCTTT
CSVEDPDRGFEAFF
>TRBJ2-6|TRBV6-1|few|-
TGTGCCAGTGTGCTATCGTCTGGGGCCAACGTCCTGACTTTC
CASVLSSGANVLTF
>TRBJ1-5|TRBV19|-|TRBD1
TGTGCCAGTAGTCTGTTGGACAGGGTAACGCATTTT
CASSLLDRVTHF
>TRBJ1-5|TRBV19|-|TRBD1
TGTGCCAGTAACCCGGGACAGGGGTATCAGCCCCAGCATTTT
CASNPGQGYQPQHF
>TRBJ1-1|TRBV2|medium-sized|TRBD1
TGTGCCAGCAGTGAGACAGGGGTTATGAACACTGAAGCTTTCTTT
CASSETGVMNTEAFF
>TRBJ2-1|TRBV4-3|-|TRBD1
TGCGCCAGCAGCCAAGATATAAGGACAGGGTCCTACAATGAGCAGTTCTTC
CASSQDIRTGSYNEQFF
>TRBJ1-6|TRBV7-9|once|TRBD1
TGTGCCAGCAGCAGAACCGGGACAGAGAATTCACCCCTCCACTTT
CASSRTGTENSPLHF
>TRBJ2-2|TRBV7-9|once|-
TGTGCCAGCAGCCGTGCGGTCGACACCGGGGAGCTGTTTTTT
CASSRAVDTGELFF
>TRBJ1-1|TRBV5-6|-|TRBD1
TGTGCCAGCAGCCCCTGGGACAGGGGGAACACTGAAGCTTTCTTT
CASSPWDRGNTEAFF
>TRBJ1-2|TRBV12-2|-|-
TGTGCAAGTCGCTTAATGGGACAGGGGGCTGGTGGCTACACCTTC
CASRLMGQGAGGYTF
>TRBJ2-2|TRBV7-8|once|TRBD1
TGTGCCAGCAGCCCCCGACAGGGGGCGAGCACCGGGGAGCTGTTTTTT
CASSPRQGASTGELFF
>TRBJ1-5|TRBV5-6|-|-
TGTGCCAGCAGCTTGTGGGGGAGGACCGATCAGCCCCAGCATTTT
CASSLWGRTDQPQHF
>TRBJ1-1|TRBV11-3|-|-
TGTGCCAGCAGCTTAGATCCGGGAAACACTGAAGCTTTCTTT
CASSLDPGNTEAFF
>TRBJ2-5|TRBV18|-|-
TGTGCCAGCTGGGCAGGGAAGATCGAGACCCAGTACTTC
CASWAGKIETQYF
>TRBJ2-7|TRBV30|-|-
TGTGCCGGAGGAGGGGATGCCTACGAGCAGTACTTC
CAGGGDAYEQYF
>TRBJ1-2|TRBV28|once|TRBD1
TGTGCCAGCAGTTCCTTGGGACAGGTGGAAGGATATGGCTACACCTTC
CASSSLGQVEGYGYTF
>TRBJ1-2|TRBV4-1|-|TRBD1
TGCGCCAGCAGCCTGGACAGGGTAGGTGGCTACACCTTC
CASSLDRVGGYTF
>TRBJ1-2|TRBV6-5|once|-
TGTGCCAGCACTTCGACAGGCGATGGCTACACCTTC
CASTSTGDGYTF
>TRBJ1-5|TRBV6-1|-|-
TGTGCCAGCAGTGAAGGACAGGCCGCTGAGCCCCAGCATTTT
CASSEGQAAEPQHF
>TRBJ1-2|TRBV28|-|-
TGTGCCAGCATAACATCAAGACAGCCCTATGGCTACACCTTC
CASITSRQPYGYTF
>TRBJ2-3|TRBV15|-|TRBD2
TGTGCCACCGCTCGGCGGGGGGGCACAGATACGCAGTATTTT
CATARRGGTDTQYF
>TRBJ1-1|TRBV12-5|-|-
TGTGCTAGTGGTTTGGTAGCGGGGGCGGACACTGAAGCTTTCTTT
CASGLVAGADTEAFF
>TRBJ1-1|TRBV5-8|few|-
TGTGCCAGCAGCTTGGGTCCCCAGGCGGCTTTCTTT
CASSLGPQAAFF
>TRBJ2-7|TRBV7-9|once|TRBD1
TGTGCCAGCAGCTTAAGACAGGGGGCCAACGAGCAGTACTTC
CASSLRQGANEQYF
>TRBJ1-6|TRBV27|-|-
TGTGCCAGCAGTTTTAATGGGGGCGTGAGATGGGATTCCCCCCTCCACTTT
CASSFNGGVRWDSPLHF
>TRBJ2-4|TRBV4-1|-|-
TGCGCCAGCAGCCAAGTATCAGGGGACATTCAGTACTTC
CASSQVSGDIQYF
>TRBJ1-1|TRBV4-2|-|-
TGTGCCAGCAGCCACCAGAACAGGGACGAAAACACTGAAGCTTTCTTT
CASSHQNRDENTEAFF
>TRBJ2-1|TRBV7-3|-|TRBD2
TGTGCCAGCAGCGCAAGGACTAGCGGGCTGGCCTTACCCGAGCAGTTCTTC
CASSARTSGLALPEQFF
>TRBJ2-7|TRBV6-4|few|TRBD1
TGTGCCAGCAAAGCCCGGGACAGGGTCTACGAGCAGTACTTC
CASKARDRVYEQYF
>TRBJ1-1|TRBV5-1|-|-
TGCGCCAGCAGCTGGTCGACAGGCTCGAACACTGAAGCTTTCTTT
CASSWSTGSNTEAFF
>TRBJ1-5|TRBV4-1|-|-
TGCGCCAGCAGCCAAGATGGGAACCAGGGCTATCAGCCCCAGCATTTT
CASSQDGNQGYQPQHF
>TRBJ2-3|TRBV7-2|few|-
TGTGCCAGCAGTTTTTTTAGTGGAGGCAGGGGAGATACGCAGTATTTT
CASSFFSGGRGDTQYF
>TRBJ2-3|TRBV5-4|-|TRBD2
TGTGCCAGCAGCTCAGCGGGGGGGCCGACAGATACGCAGTATTTT
CASSSAGGPTDTQYF
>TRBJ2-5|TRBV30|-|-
TGTGCATGGGCGAGCGGGGAGACCCAGTACTTC
CAWASGETQYF
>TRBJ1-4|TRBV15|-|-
TGTGCCACCAGCAGAGATCTAGGGGATAATGAAAAACTGTTTTTT
CATSRDLGDNEKLFF
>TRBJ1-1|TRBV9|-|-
TGTGCCAGCAGGAGAGAGGATCACACTGAAGCTTTCTTT
CASRREDHTEAFF
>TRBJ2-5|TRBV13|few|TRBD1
TGTGCCAGCAGCTTAGACAGGACAGGGAGCGAGGAGACCCAGTACTTC
CASSLDRTGSEETQYF
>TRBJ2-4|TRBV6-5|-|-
TGTGCCAGCAGTCCACCCGGGCAGCGGAGCATTCAGTACTTC
CASSPPGQRSIQYF
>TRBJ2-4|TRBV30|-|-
TGTGCCTGGAGTGGGGGGGGCATGAGCAAAAACATTCAGTACTTC
CAWSGGGMSKNIQYF
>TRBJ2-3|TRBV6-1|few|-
TGTGCCAGCAGTGAAGAGAGTGTAACAGATACGCAGTATTTT
CASSEESVTDTQYF
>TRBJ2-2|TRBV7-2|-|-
TGTGCCAGCAGCTCTACAGGGAGCGGGGAGCTGTTTTTT
CASSSTGSGELFF
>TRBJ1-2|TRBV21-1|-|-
TGTGCCAGCAGCAAACAGCAATCAGCGGCCCCACATGGCTACACCTTC
CASSKQQSAAPHGYTF
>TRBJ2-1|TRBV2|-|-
TGTGCCAGCAGCTCCTTGGACAGCTACAATGAGCAGTTCTTC
CASSSLDSYNEQFF
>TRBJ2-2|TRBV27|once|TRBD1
TGTGCCAGCAGTTTAAGACAGGGGGGTGCGCTGTTTTTT
CASSLRQGGALFF
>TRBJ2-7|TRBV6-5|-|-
TGTGCCAGCAGTTACGATAGAGCCTCTCTCAACGAGCAGTACTTC
CASSYDRASLNEQYF
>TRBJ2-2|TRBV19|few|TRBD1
TGTGCCAGTAGTACCGGGACAGATAACACCGGGGAGCTGTTTTTT
CASSTGTDNTGELFF